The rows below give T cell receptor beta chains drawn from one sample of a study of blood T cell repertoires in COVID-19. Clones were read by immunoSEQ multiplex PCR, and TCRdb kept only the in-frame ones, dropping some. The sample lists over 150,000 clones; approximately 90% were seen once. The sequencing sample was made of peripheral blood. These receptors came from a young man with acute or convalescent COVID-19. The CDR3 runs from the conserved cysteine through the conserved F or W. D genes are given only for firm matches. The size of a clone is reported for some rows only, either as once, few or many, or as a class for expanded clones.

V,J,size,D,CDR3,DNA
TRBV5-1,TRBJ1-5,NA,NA,CASSLWNRSQPQHF,TGCGCCAGCAGCTTGTGGAACAGATCTCAGCCCCAGCATTTT
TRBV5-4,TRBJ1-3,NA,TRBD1,CASSLNSGTASGNTIYF,TGTGCCAGCAGCTTAAATTCCGGGACAGCCTCTGGAAACACCATATATTTT
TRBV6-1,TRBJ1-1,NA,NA,CASSENYGGTEAFF,TGTGCCAGCAGTGAAAATTACGGGGGCACTGAAGCTTTCTTT
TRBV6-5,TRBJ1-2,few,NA,CASSSDSTYGYTF,TGTGCCAGCAGTTCGGACAGTACCTATGGCTACACCTTC
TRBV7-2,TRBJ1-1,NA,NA,CASSLGPLNTEAFF,TGTGCCAGCAGCTTAGGGCCCCTGAACACTGAAGCTTTCTTT
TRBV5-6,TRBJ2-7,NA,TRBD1,CASSSGQGVHYEQYF,TGTGCCAGCAGCTCCGGACAGGGAGTCCACTACGAGCAGTACTTC
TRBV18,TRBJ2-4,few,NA,CASSRGGGNIQYF,TGTGCCAGCTCACGGGGTGGAGGAAACATTCAGTACTTC
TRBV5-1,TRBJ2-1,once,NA,CASSSGLNLDEQFF,TGCGCCAGCAGCTCCGGACTAAATCTGGATGAGCAGTTCTTC
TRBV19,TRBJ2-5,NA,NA,CASSTPGETQYF,TGTGCCAGTAGTACACCGGGGGAGACCCAGTACTTC
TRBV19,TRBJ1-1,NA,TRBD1,CASSISGTGEAFF,TGTGCCAGTAGTATCTCGGGGACAGGTGAAGCTTTCTTT
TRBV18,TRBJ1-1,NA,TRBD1,CASTRTGTTEAFF,TGTGCCAGCACCCGGACAGGGACCACTGAAGCTTTCTTT
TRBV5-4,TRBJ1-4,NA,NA,CASSLPPANEKLFF,TGTGCCAGCAGCCTCCCGCCGGCTAATGAAAAACTGTTTTTT
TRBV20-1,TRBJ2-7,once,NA,CSADGTTEQYF,TGCAGTGCGGACGGGACAACCGAGCAGTACTTC
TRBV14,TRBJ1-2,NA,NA,CASSQAVVSGYTF,TGTGCCAGCAGCCAAGCGGTAGTGAGCGGCTACACCTTC
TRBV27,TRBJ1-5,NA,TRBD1,CASSPLRQGGSHNQPQHF,TGTGCCAGCAGTCCACTCAGACAGGGCGGTAGCCACAATCAGCCCCAGCATTTT
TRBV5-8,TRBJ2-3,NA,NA,CASSPDTDTQYF,TGTGCCAGCAGCCCAGACACAGATACGCAGTATTTT
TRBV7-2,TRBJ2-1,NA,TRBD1,CASSLKTGVNNEQFF,TGTGCCAGCAGCTTAAAGACAGGGGTTAATAATGAGCAGTTCTTC
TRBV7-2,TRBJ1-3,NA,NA,CASSPRTSLLSGNTIYF,TGTGCCAGCAGCCCCAGGACAAGTCTCCTCTCTGGAAACACCATATATTTT
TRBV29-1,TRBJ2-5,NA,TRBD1,CSVEDTGEETQYF,TGCAGCGTTGAAGATACAGGGGAAGAGACCCAGTACTTC
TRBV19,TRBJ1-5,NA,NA,CASSTGLSNQPQHF,TGTGCCAGTTCGACGGGTTTAAGCAATCAGCCCCAGCATTTT
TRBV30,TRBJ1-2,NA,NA,CAWSGGGKDGYTF,TGTGCCTGGAGTGGGGGGGGAAAAGATGGCTACACCTTC
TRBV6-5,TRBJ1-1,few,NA,CASSYLLGTEAFF,TGTGCCAGCAGTTACTTACTTGGCACTGAAGCTTTCTTT
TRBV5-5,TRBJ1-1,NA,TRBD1,CASSLRAGGLGNTEAFF,TGTGCCAGCAGCTTGAGAGCAGGGGGCCTCGGGAACACTGAAGCTTTCTTT
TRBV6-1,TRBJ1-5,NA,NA,CASSEGSRDNQPQHF,TGTGCCAGCAGTGAAGGGAGCAGGGATAATCAGCCCCAGCATTTT
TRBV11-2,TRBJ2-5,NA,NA,CASSLLAQGQETQYF,TGTGCCAGCAGCTTACTTGCACAGGGCCAAGAGACCCAGTACTTC
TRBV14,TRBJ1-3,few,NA,CASSKHIGVVGNTIYF,TGTGCCAGCAGCAAACACATAGGGGTCGTTGGAAACACCATATATTTT
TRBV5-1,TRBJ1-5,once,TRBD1,CASSRSRDRGGPGTQHF,TGCGCCAGCAGCCGAAGCAGGGACAGGGGGGGTCCCGGGACCCAGCATTTT
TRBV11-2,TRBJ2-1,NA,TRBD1,CASSLVRQGAYNEQFF,TGTGCCAGCAGCTTAGTGAGACAGGGAGCTTACAATGAGCAGTTCTTC
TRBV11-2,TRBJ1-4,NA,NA,CASSLEGSREEKLFF,TGTGCCAGCAGCTTAGAGGGGTCTCGGGAAGAAAAACTGTTTTTT
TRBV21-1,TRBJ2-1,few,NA,CASSKVGAGNEQFF,NA
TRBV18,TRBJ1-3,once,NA,CASSLSTGRGPSSGNTIYF,TGTGCCAGCTCTCTATCGACAGGAAGGGGTCCGAGCTCTGGAAACACCATATATTTT
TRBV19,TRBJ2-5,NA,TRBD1,CASSVQGKQETQYF,TGTGCCAGTAGTGTACAGGGGAAACAAGAGACCCAGTACTTC
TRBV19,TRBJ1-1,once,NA,CASSTRLVMNTEAFF,TGTGCCAGTAGTACCAGACTCGTTATGAACACTGAAGCTTTCTTT
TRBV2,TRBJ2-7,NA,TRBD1,CASRRDSLTSYEQYF,TGTGCCAGCAGGAGGGACAGTCTAACCTCCTACGAGCAGTACTTC
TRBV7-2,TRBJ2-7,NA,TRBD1,CASSRTGSSYEQYF,TGTGCCAGCAGCCGGACAGGGAGCTCCTACGAGCAGTACTTC
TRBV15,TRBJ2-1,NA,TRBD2,CATSREGLAGYEQFF,TGTGCCACCAGCAGAGAGGGACTAGCGGGGTATGAGCAGTTCTTC
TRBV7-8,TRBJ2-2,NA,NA,CASSLVQGGPGELFF,TGTGCCAGCAGCTTAGTACAGGGCGGACCCGGGGAGCTGTTTTTT
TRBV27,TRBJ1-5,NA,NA,CASSKGSGQFQPQHF,TGTGCCAGCAGCAAGGGGTCCGGCCAGTTTCAGCCCCAGCATTTT
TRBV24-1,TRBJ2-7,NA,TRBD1,CATSETGDSSYEQYF,TGTGCCACCAGTGAAACAGGGGACAGCTCCTACGAGCAGTACTTC
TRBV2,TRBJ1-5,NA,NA,CASSDVVGVQPQHF,TGTGCCAGCAGTGATGTCGTCGGGGTCCAGCCCCAGCATTTT
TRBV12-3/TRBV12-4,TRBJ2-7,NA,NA,CASSGLSYEQYF,TGTGCCAGCAGCGGACTGTCCTACGAGCAGTACTTC
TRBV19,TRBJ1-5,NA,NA,CASRGQPGPPGGNQPQHF,TGTGCCAGTAGAGGACAGCCGGGACCCCCTGGGGGCAATCAGCCCCAGCATTTT
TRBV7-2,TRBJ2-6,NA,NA,CASSLEATGSISGANVLTF,TGTGCCAGCAGCTTAGAGGCAACAGGGTCCATCTCTGGGGCCAACGTCCTGACTTTC
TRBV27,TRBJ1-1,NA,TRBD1,CASSLSIDRADAFF,TGTGCCAGCAGTTTATCGATTGACAGGGCGGACGCTTTCTTT
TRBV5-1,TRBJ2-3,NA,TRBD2,CASSFPTSGGPADTQYF,TGCGCCAGCAGCTTCCCGACTAGCGGGGGTCCCGCAGATACGCAGTATTTT
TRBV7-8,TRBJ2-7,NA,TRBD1,CASSSDRVLREQYF,TGTGCCAGCAGCTCGGACAGGGTACTTCGCGAGCAGTACTTC
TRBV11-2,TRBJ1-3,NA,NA,CASSLGRAGYTIYF,TGTGCCAGCAGCTTAGGCAGGGCGGGATACACCATATATTTT
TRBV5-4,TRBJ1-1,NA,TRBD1,CASSLGVDRANNEAFF,TGTGCCAGCAGCTTGGGTGTTGACAGGGCAAACAATGAAGCTTTCTTT
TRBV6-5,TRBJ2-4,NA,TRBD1,CASSYDRVSQKNIQYF,TGTGCCAGCAGTTACGACAGGGTCAGCCAAAAAAACATTCAGTACTTC
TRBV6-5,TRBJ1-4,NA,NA,CASRRGWTNEKLFF,TGTGCCAGCAGGAGAGGGTGGACTAATGAAAAACTGTTTTTT
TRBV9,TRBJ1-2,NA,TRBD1,CASSVGQGAHYGYTF,TGTGCCAGCAGCGTAGGACAGGGGGCTCACTATGGCTACACCTTC
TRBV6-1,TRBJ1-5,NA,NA,CASSEFQGIHQPQHF,TGTGCCAGCAGTGAATTCCAGGGGATCCATCAGCCCCAGCATTTT
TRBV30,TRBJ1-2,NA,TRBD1,CASDRGFYGYTF,TGTGCCTCAGACAGGGGTTTCTATGGCTACACCTTC
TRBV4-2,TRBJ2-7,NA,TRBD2,CASSQEAGAFAEQYF,TGTGCCAGCAGCCAAGAGGCGGGAGCATTCGCCGAGCAGTACTTC
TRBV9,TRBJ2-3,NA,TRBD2,CASSPRTSGEDTQYF,TGTGCCAGCAGCCCACGGACTAGCGGGGAAGATACGCAGTATTTT